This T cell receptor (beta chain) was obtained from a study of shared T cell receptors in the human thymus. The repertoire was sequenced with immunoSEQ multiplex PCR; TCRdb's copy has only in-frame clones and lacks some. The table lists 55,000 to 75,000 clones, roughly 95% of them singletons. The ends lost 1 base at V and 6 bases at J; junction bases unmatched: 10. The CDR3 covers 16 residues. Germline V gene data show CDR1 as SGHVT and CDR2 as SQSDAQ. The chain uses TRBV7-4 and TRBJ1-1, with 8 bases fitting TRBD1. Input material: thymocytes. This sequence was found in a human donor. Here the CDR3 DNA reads TGTGCCAGCAGCTTAGAGCTTCACAGGGGGTCCGCTGAAGCTTTCTTT. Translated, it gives CASSLELHRGSAEAFF.